Listed below are T cell receptor beta chains from one sample, sequenced in a study of OX40 agonist ivuxolimab in advanced cancers. Profiled with immunoSEQ multiplex PCR; TCRdb holds only in-frame clones, not every one. The sample consists of some 45,000 clones, about 85% of them appearing once. This material consisted of CD4+ or CD8+ T cells sorted from blood, taken in a trial of the OX40 agonist ivuxolimab. Receptor source: an adult with an advanced solid tumor such as melanoma, head and neck, liver or kidney cancer. Both conserved end residues are part of each CDR3. Each record gives: D gene, J gene, clone size, V gene, CDR3 protein, CDR3 DNA. The D gene is left open where the match is weak. Rows give clone size only sometimes, using once, few, many, or a class for an expanded clone.

d_gene: -
j_gene: TRBJ1-1
abundance: -
v_gene: TRBV7-3
CDR3aa: CASSLRKNTEAFF
CDR3nt: TGTGCCAGCAGCTTAAGAAAGAACACTGAAGCTTTCTTT

d_gene: -
j_gene: TRBJ2-7
abundance: once
v_gene: TRBV2
CDR3aa: CASRSATYEQYF
CDR3nt: TGTGCCAGCAGAAGCGCTACCTACGAGCAGTACTTC

d_gene: -
j_gene: TRBJ2-7
abundance: few
v_gene: TRBV7-9
CDR3aa: CASNVGQYEQYF
CDR3nt: TGTGCCAGCAACGTAGGACAGTACGAGCAGTACTTC

d_gene: -
j_gene: TRBJ2-2
abundance: few
v_gene: TRBV12-5
CDR3aa: CASGPRGYSNTGELFF
CDR3nt: TGTGCTAGTGGTCCAAGAGGGTATTCGAACACCGGGGAGCTGTTTTTT

d_gene: TRBD2
j_gene: TRBJ2-7
abundance: -
v_gene: TRBV28
CDR3aa: CASSRSTSAPYEQYF
CDR3nt: TGTGCCAGCAGCCGTTCGACTAGCGCGCCCTACGAGCAGTACTTC

d_gene: -
j_gene: TRBJ2-1
abundance: few
v_gene: TRBV5-4
CDR3aa: CASSLERGSYNEQFF
CDR3nt: TGTGCCAGCAGCTTGGAAAGAGGTTCCTACAATGAGCAGTTCTTC

d_gene: TRBD1
j_gene: TRBJ2-1
abundance: -
v_gene: TRBV7-2
CDR3aa: CASSADRANEQFF
CDR3nt: TGTGCCAGCAGCGCGGACAGGGCGAATGAGCAGTTCTTC

d_gene: TRBD2
j_gene: TRBJ2-1
abundance: -
v_gene: TRBV7-9
CDR3aa: CASSRTSGLNEQFF
CDR3nt: TGTGCCAGCAGCCGGACTAGCGGGCTCAATGAGCAGTTCTTC

d_gene: -
j_gene: TRBJ2-2
abundance: -
v_gene: TRBV6-5
CDR3aa: CASRIRGGGELFF
CDR3nt: TGTGCCAGCAGAATCAGGGGTGGCGGGGAGCTGTTTTTT

d_gene: -
j_gene: TRBJ2-1
abundance: few
v_gene: TRBV28
CDR3aa: CASSLEGYYSYNEQFF
CDR3nt: TGTGCCAGCAGTTTAGAAGGATACTACTCCTACAATGAGCAGTTCTTC

d_gene: -
j_gene: TRBJ1-5
abundance: -
v_gene: TRBV28
CDR3aa: CASAKSTSNQPQHF
CDR3nt: TGTGCCAGCGCCAAGTCCACTAGCAATCAGCCCCAGCATTTT

d_gene: TRBD2
j_gene: TRBJ2-1
abundance: -
v_gene: TRBV7-8
CDR3aa: CASLRVAGGPNEQFF
CDR3nt: TGTGCCAGTCTCAGGGTAGCGGGAGGGCCGAACGAGCAGTTCTTC

d_gene: TRBD1
j_gene: TRBJ1-2
abundance: -
v_gene: TRBV28
CDR3aa: CASSSQGIDYGYTF
CDR3nt: TGTGCCAGCAGTTCACAGGGGATAGACTATGGCTACACCTTC

d_gene: TRBD2
j_gene: TRBJ2-2
abundance: few
v_gene: TRBV5-1
CDR3aa: CASTPLASGITGELFF
CDR3nt: TGCGCCAGCACCCCCTTGGCTAGCGGGATAACCGGGGAGCTGTTTTTT

d_gene: -
j_gene: TRBJ2-7
abundance: few
v_gene: TRBV9
CDR3aa: CASSPRDHYEQYF
CDR3nt: TGTGCCAGCAGCCCCCGGGACCACTACGAGCAGTACTTC

d_gene: -
j_gene: TRBJ2-1
abundance: -
v_gene: TRBV5-1
CDR3aa: CASSLIQGFHEQFF
CDR3nt: TGCGCCAGCAGCCTGATACAGGGATTTCATGAGCAGTTCTTC

d_gene: TRBD2
j_gene: TRBJ2-1
abundance: -
v_gene: TRBV30
CDR3aa: CAWRTLAGRSYNEQFF
CDR3nt: TGTGCCTGGAGAACCCTAGCGGGAAGGTCCTACAATGAGCAGTTCTTC

d_gene: TRBD1
j_gene: TRBJ2-7
abundance: -
v_gene: TRBV5-1
CDR3aa: CASSYPGQGLEEQYF
CDR3nt: TGCGCCAGCAGCTATCCGGGACAGGGCTTGGAAGAGCAGTACTTC

d_gene: -
j_gene: TRBJ2-4
abundance: -
v_gene: TRBV30
CDR3aa: CAWSVQASQYF
CDR3nt: TGTGCCTGGAGTGTACAGGCTAGCCAGTACTTC

d_gene: -
j_gene: TRBJ1-3
abundance: once
v_gene: TRBV5-1
CDR3aa: CASSELGGTGNTIYF
CDR3nt: TGCGCCAGCAGTGAACTCGGGGGTACTGGAAACACCATATATTTT

d_gene: -
j_gene: TRBJ2-3
abundance: -
v_gene: TRBV6-6
CDR3aa: CASSQTKDTQYF
CDR3nt: TGTGCCAGCAGTCAAACGAAGGATACGCAGTATTTT

d_gene: -
j_gene: TRBJ2-3
abundance: few
v_gene: TRBV18
CDR3aa: CASSPIAGDTQYF
CDR3nt: TGTGCCAGCTCACCCATAGCCGGAGATACGCAGTATTTT

d_gene: -
j_gene: TRBJ2-1
abundance: once
v_gene: TRBV6-1
CDR3aa: CASSERGAGTASYNEQFF
CDR3nt: TGTGCCAGCAGTGAAAGGGGGGCGGGGACAGCCTCCTACAATGAGCAGTTCTTC

d_gene: -
j_gene: TRBJ2-3
abundance: -
v_gene: TRBV28
CDR3aa: CASTPGASTDTQYF
CDR3nt: TGTGCCTCTACACCGGGCGCGAGCACAGATACGCAGTATTTT

d_gene: -
j_gene: TRBJ1-3
abundance: -
v_gene: TRBV30
CDR3aa: CAWSVGSWTRNTIYF
CDR3nt: TGTGCCTGGAGTGTAGGGTCGTGGACCCGAAACACCATATATTTT

d_gene: -
j_gene: TRBJ2-3
abundance: -
v_gene: TRBV9
CDR3aa: CASSVDGSDTQYF
CDR3nt: TGTGCCAGCAGCGTAGATGGGTCAGATACGCAGTATTTT

d_gene: -
j_gene: TRBJ2-1
abundance: -
v_gene: TRBV5-1
CDR3aa: CASSPRGFDEQFF
CDR3nt: TGCGCCAGCAGCCCCCGGGGCTTCGATGAGCAGTTCTTC

d_gene: TRBD1
j_gene: TRBJ1-1
abundance: -
v_gene: TRBV27
CDR3aa: CASSLRTTGQKNTEAFF
CDR3nt: TGTGCCAGCAGTTTAAGGACGACAGGGCAGAAGAACACTGAAGCTTTCTTT

d_gene: TRBD2
j_gene: TRBJ2-5
abundance: -
v_gene: TRBV10-3
CDR3aa: CAISDGWGLAGRETQYF
CDR3nt: TGTGCCATCAGTGATGGTTGGGGACTAGCGGGAAGAGAGACCCAGTACTTC

d_gene: TRBD1
j_gene: TRBJ1-2
abundance: -
v_gene: TRBV5-5
CDR3aa: CASSLDGQGVRGYTF
CDR3nt: TGTGCCAGCAGCTTGGATGGACAGGGGGTCCGAGGCTACACCTTC

d_gene: TRBD1
j_gene: TRBJ2-1
abundance: -
v_gene: TRBV11-2
CDR3aa: CASSPLGQLYNEQFF
CDR3nt: TGTGCCAGCAGCCCATTGGGACAGCTATACAATGAGCAGTTCTTC

d_gene: TRBD1
j_gene: TRBJ2-7
abundance: -
v_gene: TRBV28
CDR3aa: CASSFLGTGAEQYF
CDR3nt: TGTGCCAGCAGTTTTTTGGGGACAGGGGCCGAGCAGTACTTC

d_gene: -
j_gene: TRBJ1-6
abundance: -
v_gene: TRBV5-1
CDR3aa: CASSLEGPLTGALHF
CDR3nt: TGCGCCAGCAGCTTGGAGGGCCCCCTAACAGGTGCCCTCCACTTT

d_gene: -
j_gene: TRBJ2-1
abundance: -
v_gene: TRBV10-3
CDR3aa: CATGDSSYNEQFF
CDR3nt: TGTGCCACGGGAGATAGCTCCTACAATGAGCAGTTCTTC

d_gene: -
j_gene: TRBJ1-1
abundance: -
v_gene: TRBV19
CDR3aa: CASSITEHRTYTEAFF
CDR3nt: TGTGCCAGTAGTATTACTGAACACAGGACCTACACTGAAGCTTTCTTT

d_gene: -
j_gene: TRBJ1-2
abundance: -
v_gene: TRBV5-4
CDR3aa: CASSPNNYGYTF
CDR3nt: TGTGCCAGCAGCCCTAATAACTATGGCTACACCTTC

d_gene: TRBD2
j_gene: TRBJ2-7
abundance: -
v_gene: TRBV10-3
CDR3aa: CAISESAAGTTYEQYF
CDR3nt: TGTGCCATCAGTGAGTCGGCGGCAGGGACTACCTACGAGCAGTACTTC

d_gene: -
j_gene: TRBJ2-1
abundance: -
v_gene: TRBV30
CDR3aa: CAWSGDLYNEQFF
CDR3nt: TGTGCCTGGAGTGGGGATTTATACAATGAGCAGTTCTTC

d_gene: -
j_gene: TRBJ1-1
abundance: -
v_gene: TRBV7-3
CDR3aa: CASSLQGTSAEAFF
CDR3nt: TGTGCCAGCAGCTTACAGGGGACATCCGCTGAAGCTTTCTTT

d_gene: TRBD1
j_gene: TRBJ1-5
abundance: -
v_gene: TRBV27
CDR3aa: CASSPHRGLNQPQHF
CDR3nt: TGTGCCAGCAGTCCACACAGGGGGCTCAATCAGCCCCAGCATTTT

d_gene: -
j_gene: TRBJ2-3
abundance: once
v_gene: TRBV5-1
CDR3aa: CASSFRLFTDTQYF
CDR3nt: TGCGCCAGCAGCTTTAGACTCTTCACAGATACGCAGTATTTT

d_gene: -
j_gene: TRBJ2-5
abundance: -
v_gene: TRBV19
CDR3aa: CASSIDPAETQYF
CDR3nt: TGTGCCAGTAGTATAGACCCAGCGGAGACCCAGTACTTC

d_gene: -
j_gene: TRBJ1-2
abundance: -
v_gene: TRBV6-4
CDR3aa: CARAWGSFRPSNYGYTF
CDR3nt: TGTGCCAGAGCATGGGGGAGTTTTAGGCCCTCTAACTATGGCTACACCTTC

d_gene: TRBD2
j_gene: TRBJ2-7
abundance: -
v_gene: TRBV29-1
CDR3aa: CSVRTSGRVMSSVYEQYF
CDR3nt: TGCAGCGTTCGTACTAGCGGGAGGGTGATGTCTTCGGTCTACGAGCAGTACTTC

d_gene: -
j_gene: TRBJ2-1
abundance: -
v_gene: TRBV19
CDR3aa: CASSVRDGDNEQFF
CDR3nt: TGTGCCAGCAGCGTCAGGGATGGGGACAATGAGCAGTTCTTC

d_gene: -
j_gene: TRBJ2-1
abundance: medium-sized
v_gene: TRBV6-5
CDR3aa: CASSYSVQGYNEQFF
CDR3nt: TGTGCCAGCAGTTACTCGGTGCAGGGTTACAATGAGCAGTTCTTC

d_gene: -
j_gene: TRBJ1-1
abundance: few
v_gene: TRBV28
CDR3aa: CASRPGTPYLEAFF
CDR3nt: TGTGCCAGCAGGCCCGGGACTCCTTACTTGGAAGCTTTCTTT

d_gene: TRBD1
j_gene: TRBJ1-1
abundance: few
v_gene: TRBV29-1
CDR3aa: CSVDPQGAANTEAFF
CDR3nt: TGCAGCGTTGACCCACAGGGGGCGGCAAACACTGAAGCTTTCTTT

d_gene: -
j_gene: TRBJ2-6
abundance: once
v_gene: TRBV11-2
CDR3aa: CASSLTGRSGANVLTF
CDR3nt: TGTGCCAGCAGCTTGACCGGGCGCTCTGGGGCCAACGTCCTGACTTTC

d_gene: -
j_gene: TRBJ1-1
abundance: -
v_gene: TRBV28
CDR3aa: CASSSNYSILYTEAFF
CDR3nt: TGTGCCAGCAGTTCAAACTACTCTATTTTATACACTGAAGCTTTCTTT

d_gene: -
j_gene: TRBJ2-1
abundance: -
v_gene: TRBV7-2
CDR3aa: CASSLRGQGNYNEQFF
CDR3nt: TGTGCCAGCAGCTTACGGGGGCAGGGGAACTACAATGAGCAGTTCTTC

d_gene: -
j_gene: TRBJ2-1
abundance: -
v_gene: TRBV5-1
CDR3aa: CASSFRASGDEQFF
CDR3nt: TGCGCCAGCAGCTTCAGGGCCAGTGGGGATGAGCAGTTCTTC

d_gene: TRBD2
j_gene: TRBJ2-2
abundance: -
v_gene: TRBV7-6
CDR3aa: CASSSPTSGTGELFF
CDR3nt: TGTGCCAGCAGCTCCCCGACTAGCGGTACCGGGGAGCTGTTTTTT

d_gene: -
j_gene: TRBJ2-3
abundance: -
v_gene: TRBV13
CDR3aa: CASSLLRGLSTDTQYF
CDR3nt: TGTGCCAGCAGCCTCTTAAGAGGTCTTAGCACAGATACGCAGTATTTT

d_gene: -
j_gene: TRBJ2-1
abundance: few
v_gene: TRBV14
CDR3aa: CASSQDSGAYNEQFF
CDR3nt: TGTGCCAGCAGCCAAGATTCAGGGGCCTACAATGAGCAGTTCTTC

d_gene: -
j_gene: TRBJ1-1
abundance: -
v_gene: TRBV5-1
CDR3aa: CASSLRRGPNTEAFF
CDR3nt: TGCGCCAGCAGCTTACGTCGGGGCCCAAACACTGAAGCTTTCTTT

d_gene: -
j_gene: TRBJ1-4
abundance: -
v_gene: TRBV5-1
CDR3aa: CASSPPEGVGNEKLFF
CDR3nt: TGCGCCAGCAGCCCCCCTGAGGGGGTTGGGAATGAAAAACTGTTTTTT

d_gene: -
j_gene: TRBJ1-2
abundance: -
v_gene: TRBV5-5
CDR3aa: CASESSVGYGYTF
CDR3nt: TGTGCCAGCGAATCGTCCGTGGGCTATGGCTACACCTTC

d_gene: TRBD2
j_gene: TRBJ2-2
abundance: -
v_gene: TRBV10-3
CDR3aa: CAITSGRESYGELFF
CDR3nt: TGTGCCATCACATCAGGGAGGGAGTCGTACGGGGAGCTGTTTTTT